The T cell receptor (beta chain) under discussion was sequenced for a study of T cell responses to AZD1222 COVID-19 vaccine. Measured with immunoSEQ multiplex PCR; TCRdb has only the in-frame clones, and not every one. The sample includes some 83,000 clones, roughly 86% of them seen just once. The TCR was taken from an adult in good health. The specimen was peripheral blood, collected on day 0 of AZD1222 vaccination.

CDR3 nucleotides: TGTGCCAGCAGCCAGCCCTCAGGGGGATATTCCGGGGAGCTGTTTTTT. It is translated as CASSQPSGGYSGELFF. This chain connects TRBV7-2 to TRBJ2-2, with 7 bases identical to TRBD1. V was clipped by 5 bases and J by 6 bases; unmatched bases: 12. Germline V gene data show CDR1 as SGHTA and CDR2 as FQGNSA. CDR3 length: 16 residues.